Listed here are 8 T cell receptor beta chains from one sample, sequenced in a study of T cell responses to AZD1222 COVID-19 vaccine. TCRdb's copy holds only in-frame clones and misses some; the assay was immunoSEQ multiplex PCR. The sample yields more than 110,000 clones, approximately 94% seen once. This sample comprised peripheral blood, obtained on day 0 of AZD1222 vaccination. The source of these receptors is an adult in good health.

V gene TRBV21-1 combines with J gene TRBJ2-2; the table calls TRBD2, which could not be checked here. TRBV21-1 is a recognized pseudogene. CDR3 length: 16 residues. The CDR3 region has the DNA TGTGCCAGCAGCAAAGGTTGGACTAGCGGCACCGGGGAGCTGTTTTTT. It encodes CASSKGWTSGTGELFF.

V is TRBV27 and J is TRBJ2-3; possible D gene TRBD1, 6 bases. V was shortened by 6 bases and J by 4 bases, with 11 bases between the two germline ends. Germline values: CDR1 MNHEY, CDR2 SMNVEV (reference sequence). This CDR3 contains 13 residues. The CDR3 loop reads CASSTRGSDTQYF. The CDR3 DNA reads as TGTGCCAGCAGCACCAGGGGTTCAGATACGCAGTATTTT.

The rearrangement links TRBV9 to TRBJ1-1; a possible D gene is TRBD1 (6 bases). The length of the CDR3 is 14 residues. The germline CDR1 and CDR2 sequences are SGDLS and YYNGEE. With 4 bases removed from V and 4 bases from J, the gap between germline ends came to 14 bases. CDR3: CASSKTGQTTEAFF. The CDR3 bases are TGTGCCAGCAGCAAAACTGGACAGACCACTGAAGCTTTCTTT.

The chain couples TRBV6-4 to TRBJ2-1, with 7 nucleotides matching TRBD1. This CDR3 has 15 residues. J gave up 4 bases and V 4 bases, and 7 bases lay outside the gene matches. CDR1 and CDR2 from the germline V gene are MRHNA and SNTAGT. The CDR3, as DNA: TGTGCCAGCAGTGTGGACAGGACAGAGTACAATGAGCAGTTCTTC. This codes for CASSVDRTEYNEQFF.

The rearrangement links TRBV3-1 (or the pseudogene TRBV3-2) to TRBJ2-1, with 9 bases lining up with TRBD2. V shed 2 bases and J 8 bases; nucleotides not matched to a gene: 7. In germline, CDR1 is LGHDT, CDR2 YNNKEL (reference sequence). This CDR3 comprises 15 residues. The CDR3 nucleotides read TGTGCCAGCAGCCAACCTCCGGCGGGGGGGCATGAGCAGTTCTTC. Its translation is CASSQPPAGGHEQFF.

The chain couples TRBV28 to TRBJ2-7, with D maybe TRBD2 (5 bases). V lost 5 bases, J lost 4 bases, and 15 bases lay in between. The CDR3 has 14 residues. Germline V CDR1 and CDR2: MDHEN, SYDVKM. The CDR3 protein is CASSAASGWYEQYF. The CDR3, as DNA: TGTGCCAGCAGTGCGGCGAGCGGTTGGTACGAGCAGTACTTC.

The chain employs TRBV2 and TRBJ1-5; 8 nucleotides line up with TRBD1. Trimming cost V 1 base and J 10 bases; bases outside gene matches: 12. CDR3 size: 16 residues. The germline V gene encodes CDR1 SNHLY and CDR2 FYNNEI. This CDR3 reads CASSEGLSGGAGPQHF. Here the CDR3 DNA reads TGTGCCAGCAGTGAAGGATTGTCAGGGGGCGCAGGTCCCCAGCATTTT. Full variable domain (remainder filled in from reference TRBV2 and TRBJ1-5): EPEVTQTPSHQVTQMGQEVILRCVPISNHLYFYWYRQILGQKVEFLVSFYNNEISEKSEIFDDQFSVERPDGSNFTLKIRSTKLEDSAMYFCASSEGLSGGAGPQHFGDGTRLSIL.

The chain is built from TRBV6-5 and TRBJ2-7, with D uncertain. Germline-derived CDR1 and CDR2 are MNHEY and SVGAGI. The CDR3 totals 11 residues. The ends were cut back, 5 bases at V and 10 bases at J, with 12 bases in the middle. The CDR3 nucleotides read TGTGCCAGCAGTCCCCGGGTACACCAGTACTTC. Translated: CASSPRVHQYF.